This TCR beta chain is drawn from a study of shared clonotypes between healthy human individuals (dated by TCRdb to 2020 to 2021). A note on the overall study: A couple of women and a few men aged 18 to 49 years were included in the cohort. For each donor, CD4 naive and CD4 memory were each given three plates, CD8 naive was given two plates, and CD8 memory was given one plate. Leukapheresis yielded between about 0.85 and 10 billion PBMCs per donor. To increase sequencing depth and limit assay-specific biases, different laboratories used diverse techniques to prepare libraries and sequence TCR repertoires. The study deeply sequenced blood TCR repertoires of about 5 healthy adults to estimate repertoire size and the extent of clonotype sharing between individuals. Study-wide findings and limitations: Larger estimated clonotype richness was generally found for naive subsets than for memory subsets. Only blood was sampled, and tissue TCR repertoires likely differ from those in blood. Across four donors, around 5% of naive CD4, approximately 3.6% of naive CD8, around 2.5% of memory CD4, and 0.3% to 0.45% of memory CD8 clonotypes were shared. Even with the large sequencing depth, rarefaction of the sorted-subset datasets indicated that sequencing was incomplete. Compared with non-shared clonotypes, the clonotypes found in all four sorted-subset donors had higher generation probabilities. Pairwise subsampling led to the expectation that sequencing depth would affect the degree of clonotype sharing among donors. Because the study included only a small number of donors, the genetic and exposure-history diversity represented was limited.

TCR CDR3 regions were amplified from genomic DNA by multiplex PCR using the deep immunoSEQ assay. Genomic DNA extracted from each cell subset was distributed evenly over all wells of several immunoSEQ 96-well plates, and each plate served as one replicate. Each replicate PCR for sorted subsets received around 210 ng genomic DNA, equal to about 29,000 T cell genomes. Purified libraries were measured with a Qubit 3.0 fluorometer, size-checked on a Bioanalyzer 2100, and measured again with the KAPA Library Quantification kit. Every immunoSEQ 96-well plate was sequenced on a separate single-read 150-cycle Illumina NextSeq 550 flow cell. Under the source paper's analysis protocol: The immunoSEQ output contained only junctional sequences without quality scores, so filtering could not match that applied to full-length reads. To assign V/J genes and CDR3, sequences were annotated against IMGT germline references using PyIR, a Python wrapper for IgBLAST v1.9. Any read was removed if the V/J assignment was weak (E-value above 1e-6), the CDR3 was missing, or the read contained stop codons, out-of-frame junctions, or ambiguous translated residues. V3J clonotypes were defined as sequences sharing an identical inferred V gene, J gene, and CDR3 amino acid sequence. To compute the percentage overlap between repertoires, the number of shared unique clonotypes was divided by the size of the smaller repertoire. Repertoire richness was assessed with RTK rarefaction, the Chao1 estimator, and Recon v2.1 estimates of unobserved clonotypes. Generation probabilities were computed with OLGA for all TCRbeta clonotypes obtained by the gDNA method from a handful of donors. In its TCRdb copy, this immuneACCESS table keeps in-frame sequences only and misses some clones. Where compared with another copy, unresolved V genes explain less than half of these, and the others have no known cause. V and J calls and clone size are as listed in that table; D and trimming were resolved from the DNA. This sample is represented by under 2,500,000 clones; more than 90% of them were singletons. The top ten clonotypes cover around 0.13% of the sample.

CDR3 length: 12 amino acids, cysteine to phenylalanine. CDR3 DNA only is kept here, 36 bases in frame from base 1. The V end gives up 6 bases and the J end 8 bases, leaving 6 bases in the junction not matched to a gene. The germline V gene gives CDR1 as MNHEY and CDR2 as SVGAGI. The donors were healthy, HIV-negative adults who had no recently reported acute infections or vaccinations. All donors were Caucasian adults living in Nashville, Tennessee, USA. CD4+ T cells were enriched by magnetic negative selection; naive cells were then positively selected on CD45RA, and the negative fraction formed the memory subset. After blood collection by leukapheresis, PBMCs were isolated using Ficoll-Histopaque density gradient centrifugation and then cryopreserved in the vapor phase of liquid nitrogen. Purity and quantity of every magnetically sorted T cell population were checked by analytical flow cytometry. Each sorted fraction had its genomic DNA isolated and then quantified by UV absorbance on a Nanodrop 2000c.

This clone was observed a few times. Its antigen specificity is not known. No much larger clonotype is one base removed from it; base qualities were not supplied. In the same sample, other DNA sequences code for this CDR3. The TCR was taken from a man between 18 and 35 years old in good health. The chain links TRBV6-5 with TRBJ1-2; 7 central bases correspond to TRBD1. The sample was naive CD4+ T cells sorted from blood. The sample's cell subset or site label, decoded: CD45RA+ positively selected. DNA sequence: TGTGCCAGCAGCTACAGGGGATACGGCTACACCTTC. It encodes CASSYRGYGYTF.